This paragraph covers one TCR beta chain sequence. Its target antigen remains unknown. Per-base qualities were not stored, and no clone one base away is much larger. The sample originates from a study of shared T cell receptors in the human thymus (dated by TCRdb to about 2021). Concerning the study at large: The study investigated the way shared, self-reactive T-cell receptor alpha chains are produced in the human thymus.

Library preparation was by the immunoSEQ multiplex PCR assay. TCRdb holds this immuneACCESS table with in-frame rearrangements only. Some clones are missing; in checked studies, unresolved V genes explain under half, and the rest has no known cause. Present in this sample are some 700,000 clones, more than 75% of which were seen just once. Jointly, the top ten make up roughly 0.0097% of the sample. The germline V gene yields SGHDT for CDR1 and YYEEEE for CDR2. V is pruned by 7 bases and J by 3 bases, leaving 7 bases of the junction without a gene match. Its CDR3 holds 13 amino acids, cysteine through phenylalanine. Only CDR3 DNA is held: 39 bases, read in frame from base 1. This same sample was also taken into another study, of human thymus T cells. As the second publication notes: Immunologically healthy infants undergoing open corrective cardiac surgery for congenital heart defects in Finland were used as donors. Thymus tissue was collected as surgical resects that were removed during corrective cardiac surgery. Usage of V and J gene segments appeared to be biased in both the thymic and the peripheral blood repertoires. The related research reported highly overlapping thymic TCR repertoires among unrelated individuals. The study characterized TCR alpha and beta repertoires from under 10 infant thymus samples and four related peripheral blood samples. Donor ages ranging from roughly 7 to 250 days were recorded, and over 5 male and a couple of female infants were included in the cohort. Thymocytes were released mechanically from tissue and stored at -70 °C as pellets of roughly 9.5-32 million cells. Genomic DNA was extracted from frozen cell pellets with a QIAsymphony instrument. The immunoSEQ multiplex PCR assay was used to amplify the TCRB and TCRAD loci from a standardized quantity of quality-controlled genomic DNA. The amplicons spanned the V(D)J region and were long enough to cover the CDR3 and allow V and J genes to be identified. The amplicons were sequenced on an Illumina platform via the commercial immunoSEQ service. Primer bias and sequencing errors were corrected as previously described, and TCRAD and TCRB definitions were based on the IMGT database. Analysis of the repertoires was done with immunoSEQ Analyzer 3.0 and VDJTools and included basic statistics, V/J segment usage, diversity estimates, rarefaction and pairwise overlap. Diversity was estimated using the Chao1, ChaoE, Efron-Thisted, Shannon and inverse Simpson indices, and was also estimated on datasets down-sampled to the size of the smallest sample. Repertoire overlap was determined by strict matching of CDR3 nucleotide sequence, V gene and J gene, and Jaccard-based multidimensional scaling clustering was applied. On average, about 810,000 unique TCRB clonotypes were obtained from thymus samples, compared with roughly 84,000 from blood samples.

The sequence was obtained from a boy in the first two years of life with a congenital heart defect. Donor details come from another sample of the same person, matched by shared clones. The chain employs TRBV5-6 and TRBJ2-7, and TRBD2 aligns with 7 junction nucleotides. The specimen sequenced was thymocytes. The sequence in DNA is TGTGCCAGCGGACGGTGGGGGGGCTACGAGCAGTACTTC. This gives the protein CASGRWGGYEQYF. The full variable domain, with segments outside the CDR3 supplied by the reference TRBV5-6 and TRBJ2-7 proteins, appears as DAGVTQSPTHLIKTRGQQVTLRCSPKSGHDTVSWYQQALGQGPQFIFQYYEEEERQRGNFPDRFSGHQFPNYSSELNVNALLLGDSALYLCASGRWGGYEQYFGPGTRLTVT.